The clone carrying this TCR beta chain was observed a handful of times. No antigen is known for it. A library of TCRbeta sequences, prepared with unique molecular identifiers, was generated. TCRdb fed the PCR reads into MiXCR, producing one record per CDR3 protein. The profile shows almost 500,000 distinct CDR3 sequences, over 9.5% of them singletons. The V end lost 4 bases, the J end lost 0 bases, and 16 bases lay between the germline ends. The CDR3 runs 16 residues. CDR1 and CDR2 (germline): SGHDN, FVKESK. The data originate from a study of T-cell reconstitution after alpha-beta-depleted transplantation in children. Study observations and caveats: Diversity of TCRbeta at day 60 was high in some patients, arising from surviving recipient T cells and thymic progenitors. Alpha-beta T cells about two months after transplant reportedly derived from several hundred expanded graft clones.

The chain links TRBV14 to TRBJ2-7, with D unclear. The material was PBMCs, obtained before TCRalphabeta/CD19-depleted stem cell transplant. This receptor was identified in a child between 2 and 9 years old with inherited bone marrow failure, due to receive a stem cell transplant. DNA for the CDR3: TGTGCCAGCAGCCGCCTCACGGGCGACCTCTCCTACGAGCAGTACTTC. It translates to CASSRLTGDLSYEQYF.